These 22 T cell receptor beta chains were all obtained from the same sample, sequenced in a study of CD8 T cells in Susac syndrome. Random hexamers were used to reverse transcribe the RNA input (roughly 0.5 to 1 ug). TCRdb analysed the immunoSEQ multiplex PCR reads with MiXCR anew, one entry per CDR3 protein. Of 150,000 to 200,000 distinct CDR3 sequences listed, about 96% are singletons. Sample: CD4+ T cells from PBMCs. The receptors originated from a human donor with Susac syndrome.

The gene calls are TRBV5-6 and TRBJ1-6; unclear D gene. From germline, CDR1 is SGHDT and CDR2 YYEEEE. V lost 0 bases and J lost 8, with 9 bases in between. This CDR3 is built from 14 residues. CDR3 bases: TGTGCCAGCAGCTTGGGGACTGCAGATTCACCCCTCCACTTT. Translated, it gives CASSLGTADSPLHF.

The CDR3 sequence: CASSVDGGPRDTQYF. DNA for the CDR3: TGTGCCAGCAGCGTAGATGGGGGGCCTAGGGATACGCAGTATTTT. The chain uses TRBV9 and TRBJ2-3; D tentatively reads TRBD1 or TRBD2 (6 bases each). This CDR3 contains 15 residues. CDR1 is SGDLS and CDR2 is YYNGEE in the germline V gene. V lost 0 bases, J lost 6 bases, and 14 bases lay in between.

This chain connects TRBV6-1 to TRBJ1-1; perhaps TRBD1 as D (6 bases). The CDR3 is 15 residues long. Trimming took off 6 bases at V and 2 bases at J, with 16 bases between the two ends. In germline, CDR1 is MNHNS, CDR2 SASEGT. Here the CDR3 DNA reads TGTGCCAGCAGGGACAGATCTTTCCTTAACACTGAAGCTTTCTTT. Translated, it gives CASRDRSFLNTEAFF.

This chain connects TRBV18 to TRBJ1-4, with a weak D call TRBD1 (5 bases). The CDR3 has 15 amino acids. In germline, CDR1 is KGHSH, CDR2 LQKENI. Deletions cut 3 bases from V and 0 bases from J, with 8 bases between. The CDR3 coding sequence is TGTGCCAGCTCACCGGGGCGGACAACTAATGAAAAACTGTTTTTT. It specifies CASSPGRTTNEKLFF.

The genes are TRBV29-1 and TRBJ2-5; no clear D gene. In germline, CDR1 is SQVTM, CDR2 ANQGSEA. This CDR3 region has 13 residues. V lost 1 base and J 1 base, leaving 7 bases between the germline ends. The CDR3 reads CSVEASPQETQYF. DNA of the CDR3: TGCAGCGTTGAAGCGAGCCCCCAAGAGACCCAGTACTTC. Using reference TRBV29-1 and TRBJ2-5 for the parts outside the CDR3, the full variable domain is SAVISQKPSRDICQRGTSLTIQCQVDSQVTMMFWYRQQPGQSLTLIATANQGSEATYESGFVIDKFPISRPNLTFSTLTVSNMSPEDSSIYLCSVEASPQETQYFGPGTRLLVL.

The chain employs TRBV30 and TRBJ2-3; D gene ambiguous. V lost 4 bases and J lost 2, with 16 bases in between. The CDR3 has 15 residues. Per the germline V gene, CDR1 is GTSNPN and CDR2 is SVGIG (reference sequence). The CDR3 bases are TGTGCCTGGACCCCGGGCTTGCTGCCCACAGATACGCAGTATTTT. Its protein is CAWTPGLLPTDTQYF. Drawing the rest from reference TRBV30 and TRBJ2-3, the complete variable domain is SQTIHQWPATLVQPVGSPLSLECTVEGTSNPNLYWYRQAAGRGLQLLFYSVGIGQISSEVPQNLSASRPQDRQFILSSKKLLLSDSGFYLCAWTPGLLPTDTQYFGPGTRLTVL.

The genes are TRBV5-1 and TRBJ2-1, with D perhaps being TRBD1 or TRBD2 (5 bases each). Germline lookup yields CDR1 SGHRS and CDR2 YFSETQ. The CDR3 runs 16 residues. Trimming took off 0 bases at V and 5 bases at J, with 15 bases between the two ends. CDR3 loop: CASSLVPGPTDNEQFF. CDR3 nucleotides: TGCGCCAGCAGCTTGGTTCCGGGGCCGACCGACAATGAGCAGTTCTTC.

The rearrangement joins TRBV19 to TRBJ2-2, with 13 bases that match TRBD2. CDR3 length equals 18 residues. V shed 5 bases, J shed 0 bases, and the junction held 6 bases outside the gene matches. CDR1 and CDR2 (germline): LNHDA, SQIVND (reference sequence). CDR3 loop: CASSPRLAGGTNTGELFF. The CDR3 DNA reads TGTGCCAGTAGTCCCCGACTAGCGGGAGGTACGAACACCGGGGAGCTGTTTTTT.

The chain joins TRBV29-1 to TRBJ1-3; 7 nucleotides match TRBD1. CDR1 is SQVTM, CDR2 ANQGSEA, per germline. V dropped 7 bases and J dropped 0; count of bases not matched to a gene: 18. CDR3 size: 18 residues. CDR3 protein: CSARFVRDSGFSGNTIYF. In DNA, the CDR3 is TGCAGCGCGAGATTTGTCCGGGACAGCGGCTTCTCTGGAAACACCATATATTTT.

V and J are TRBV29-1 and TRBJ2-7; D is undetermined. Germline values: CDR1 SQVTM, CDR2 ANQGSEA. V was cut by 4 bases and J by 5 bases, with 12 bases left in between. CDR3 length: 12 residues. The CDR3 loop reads CSVGWGVDEQYF. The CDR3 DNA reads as TGCAGCGTTGGGTGGGGTGTCGACGAGCAGTACTTC.

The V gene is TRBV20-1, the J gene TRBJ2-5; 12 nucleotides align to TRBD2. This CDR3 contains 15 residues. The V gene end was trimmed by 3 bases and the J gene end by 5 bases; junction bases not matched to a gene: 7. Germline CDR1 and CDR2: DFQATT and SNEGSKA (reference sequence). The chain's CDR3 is CSARLAGGPSETQYF. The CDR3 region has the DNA TGCAGTGCTAGGCTAGCGGGAGGGCCTTCGGAGACCCAGTACTTC.

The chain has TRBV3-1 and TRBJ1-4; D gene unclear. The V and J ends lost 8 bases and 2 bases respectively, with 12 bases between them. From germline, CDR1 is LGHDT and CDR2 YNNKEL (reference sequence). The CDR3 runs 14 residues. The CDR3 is CASAFRATNEKLFF. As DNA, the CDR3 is TGTGCCAGCGCTTTCCGGGCCACTAATGAAAAACTGTTTTTT.

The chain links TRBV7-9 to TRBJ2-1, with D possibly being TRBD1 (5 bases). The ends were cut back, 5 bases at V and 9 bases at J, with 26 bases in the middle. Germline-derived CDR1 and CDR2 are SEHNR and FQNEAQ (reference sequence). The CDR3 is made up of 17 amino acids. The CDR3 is CASSPRPRGRIGGEQFF. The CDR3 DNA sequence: TGTGCCAGCAGCCCTCGGCCTAGGGGAAGGATCGGTGGTGAGCAGTTCTTC.

As DNA, the CDR3 is TGTGCCAGCAGCTGGAGGGGGCAAAACTATGGCTACACCTTC. Its translation: CASSWRGQNYGYTF. The chain couples TRBV5-6 to TRBJ1-2; 7 bases are a match to TRBD1. Germline trimming cut 3 bases from V and 2 bases from J; bases unmatched to any gene: 4. From germline, CDR1 is SGHDT and CDR2 YYEEEE. The length of the CDR3 is 14 residues. Drawing the rest from reference TRBV5-6 and TRBJ1-2, the complete variable domain is DAGVTQSPTHLIKTRGQQVTLRCSPKSGHDTVSWYQQALGQGPQFIFQYYEEEERQRGNFPDRFSGHQFPNYSSELNVNALLLGDSALYLCASSWRGQNYGYTFGSGTRLTVV.

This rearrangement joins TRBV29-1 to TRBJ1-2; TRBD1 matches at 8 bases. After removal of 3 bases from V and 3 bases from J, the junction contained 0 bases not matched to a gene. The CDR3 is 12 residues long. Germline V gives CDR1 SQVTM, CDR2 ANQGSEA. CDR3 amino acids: CSVETGDYGYTF. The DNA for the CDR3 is TGCAGCGTTGAGACAGGGGACTATGGCTACACCTTC.

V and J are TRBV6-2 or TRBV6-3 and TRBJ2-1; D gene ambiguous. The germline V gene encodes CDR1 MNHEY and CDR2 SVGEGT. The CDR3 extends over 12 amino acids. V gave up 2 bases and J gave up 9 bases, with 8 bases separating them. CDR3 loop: CASSYRGVEQFF. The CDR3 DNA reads TGTGCCAGCAGTTACCGTGGGGTTGAGCAGTTCTTC.

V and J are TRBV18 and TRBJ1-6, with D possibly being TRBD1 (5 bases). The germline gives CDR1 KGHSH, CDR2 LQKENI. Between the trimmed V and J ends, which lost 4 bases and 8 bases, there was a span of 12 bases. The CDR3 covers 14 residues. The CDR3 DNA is TGTGCCAGCTCACTGCAGGGTAGCGATTCACCCCTCCACTTT. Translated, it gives CASSLQGSDSPLHF. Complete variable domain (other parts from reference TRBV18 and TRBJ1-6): NAGVMQNPRHLVRRRGQEARLRCSPMKGHSHVYWYRQLPEEGLKFMVYLQKENIIDESGMPKERFSAEFPKEGPSILRIQQVVRGDSAAYFCASSLQGSDSPLHFGNGTRLTVT.

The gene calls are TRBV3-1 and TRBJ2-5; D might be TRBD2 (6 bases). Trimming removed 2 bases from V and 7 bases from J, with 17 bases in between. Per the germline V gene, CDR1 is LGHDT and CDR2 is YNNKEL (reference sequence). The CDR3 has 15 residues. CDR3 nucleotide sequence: TGTGCCAGCAGCCAACGTCTAGCGCCAACAGGGACCCAGTACTTC. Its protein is CASSQRLAPTGTQYF.

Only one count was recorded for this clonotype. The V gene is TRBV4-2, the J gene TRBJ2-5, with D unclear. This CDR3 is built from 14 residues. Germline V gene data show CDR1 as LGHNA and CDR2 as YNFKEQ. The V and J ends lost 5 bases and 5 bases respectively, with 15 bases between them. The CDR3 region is CASSTEGSRETQYF. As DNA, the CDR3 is TGTGCCAGCAGCACGGAAGGTAGTCGGGAGACCCAGTACTTC.

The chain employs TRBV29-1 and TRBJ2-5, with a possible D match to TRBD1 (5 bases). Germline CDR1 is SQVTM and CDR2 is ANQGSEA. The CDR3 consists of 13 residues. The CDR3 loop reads CSVGRGLQETQYF. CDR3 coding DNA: TGCAGTGTGGGGCGTGGGCTTCAAGAGACCCAGTACTTC.

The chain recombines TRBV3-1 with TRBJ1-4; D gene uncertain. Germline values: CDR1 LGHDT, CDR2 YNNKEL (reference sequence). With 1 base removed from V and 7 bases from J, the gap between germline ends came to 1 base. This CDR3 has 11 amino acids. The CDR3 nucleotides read TGTGCCAGCAGCCAAGGTGAAAAACTGTTTTTT. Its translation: CASSQGEKLFF.

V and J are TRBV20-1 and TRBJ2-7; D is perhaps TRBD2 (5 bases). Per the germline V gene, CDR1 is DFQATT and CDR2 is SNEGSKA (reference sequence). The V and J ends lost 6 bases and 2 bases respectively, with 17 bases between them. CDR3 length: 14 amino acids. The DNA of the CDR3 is TGCAGTGCGCCACTAGAGGACTTCCCCTACGAGCAGTACTTC. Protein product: CSAPLEDFPYEQYF.